This is a list of T cell receptor beta chains from one sample in a study of T and B cells in COVID-19 patients. TCRdb recomputed calls from the multiplex PCR reads with MiXCR, one row per CDR3 protein. The repertoire has under 5,000 distinct CDR3 sequences, around 23% of them found once; the top ten carry 22%. Sequencing was performed on blood. All receptors derive from a human donor with active COVID-19. Each CDR3 is given with its conserved first and last residue. The D gene is left open where the match is weak. Size is omitted from some rows. Given values are once, few, many or a class for expanded clones.

CASSRDSSYNEQFF TRBV5-1 NA NA
CASSLVGRGSGYTF TRBV7-9 NA NA
CACTKGLTSGNGYNEQFF TRBV30 TRBD2 medium-sized
CASSSSRALGTEQFF TRBV7-2 NA NA
CSVESFGYTF TRBV29-1 NA medium-sized
CASSLTSGRNTQYF TRBV12-3/TRBV12-4 TRBD2 NA
CASSLSRQGDVLVLTF TRBV6-5 TRBD1 medium-sized
CAASMGGSSYEQYF TRBV30 NA medium-sized
CASSLRYTDTQYF TRBV5-6 NA medium-sized
CASSFRTSGRQETQYF TRBV11-2 TRBD2 few
CASSPAGSANQPQHF TRBV19 NA NA
CASSLVPGVGNEQYF TRBV7-2 NA few
CASSIGRGGYNEQFF TRBV19 NA medium-sized
CSVHAGVADTQYF TRBV29-1 NA NA
CASRLNRGGASNEQFF TRBV19 NA medium-sized
CASRPNSGNTIYF TRBV5-6 NA medium-sized
CSVVLAGYNEQFF TRBV29-1 TRBD2 large
CASTTMSVNNEQFF TRBV7-2 NA NA
CASSQESTTSNQPQHF TRBV4-1 NA NA
CASSLRQDNTGELFF TRBV5-1 NA few
CSVSTGGEGDTQYF TRBV29-1 TRBD1 large
CASSPDGLLEQYF TRBV6-5 NA medium-sized
CASSLHGGPNTGELFF TRBV5-4 NA medium-sized
CASSTTSGSGTQYF TRBV19 TRBD2 medium-sized
CASSSGRAGRNEKLFF TRBV11-2 NA NA
CASSISRTSGSTDTQYF TRBV21-1 NA NA
CASSLAGDRAKNIQYF TRBV5-1 TRBD1 NA
CASSLSRQGNEQYF TRBV27 TRBD1 medium-sized
CASSLDGNTGNTIYF TRBV7-2 NA NA
CASSILPRTGAGYTF TRBV12-3/TRBV12-4 TRBD1 NA
CASSPIIGLAGGSGELFF TRBV7-2 TRBD2 NA
CASSHPLAGTYEQYF TRBV4-3 TRBD2 NA
CSARDGSRVEETQYF TRBV20-1 NA NA
CASSLHFSKFGSGEQYF TRBV6-2/TRBV6-3 NA medium-sized
CASSPSGRLAKNIQYF TRBV19 NA medium-sized
CAIGAANEQFF TRBV10-3 NA medium-sized
CASSPAPGNTEAFF TRBV18 NA medium-sized
CASTLGQGRNEQYF TRBV7-6 NA NA
CASSLGQGARTEAFF TRBV11-1 TRBD1 medium-sized
CASSLEGSTDTQYF TRBV7-9 NA medium-sized
CASSLEGAFSTDTQYF TRBV5-1 NA NA